These 27 T cell receptor beta chains originate from one sample sequenced in a study of T-cell memory formation after mild COVID-19 (dated by TCRdb to about 2021). The library was made by 5' RACE. Sequencing took place on an Illumina NovaSeq 6000. The public sequencing data were trimmed at Q25 with fastp and processed into clonotypes with MiXCR by TCRdb, which kept only in-frame beta chains. Rows are combined by CDR3 protein, so each entry shows the most common genes and DNA. The sample data list 200,000 to 250,000 distinct CDR3 sequences, and roughly 9.4% of these were observed just once. Jointly, the top ten make up 22% of the sample. The sample comprised PBMCs or a T cell subset sorted from them (not recorded which). The receptor set was obtained from a man aged 18 to 30 who had mild COVID-19 (a few samples of this study predate the infection). The sample titles of this study are shuffled in the database, so cell type and time point are left out; the donor was told from shared clones.

This clonotype has a handful of counts. The rearrangement links TRBV12-3 or TRBV12-4 to TRBJ2-1, with a tentative D call TRBD1 (7 bases). Trimming cost V 7 bases and J 4 bases, with 17 bases left between them. This CDR3 is 15 amino acids long. The DNA of the CDR3 is TGTGCCAGCACGGCAGGGGGGCGCGGGTACAATGAGCAGTTCTTC. It yields the protein CASTAGGRGYNEQFF.

V usage is TRBV6-6 and J usage is TRBJ2-7; 8 nucleotides agree with TRBD1. V lost 2 bases and J lost 5; bases outside the gene matches: 5. The germline gives CDR1 MNHNY, CDR2 SVGAGI (reference sequence). The CDR3 length is 14 residues. The CDR3 region is CASSYQTGVHEQYF. In DNA, the CDR3 is TGTGCCAGCAGTTACCAGACAGGGGTGCACGAGCAGTACTTC.

The chain combines TRBV7-9 with TRBJ1-2, with D uncertain. The CDR3 loop spans 12 amino acids. Germline V gene sequence: CDR1 SEHNR, CDR2 FQNEAQ (reference sequence). With 3 bases removed from V and 6 bases from J, the gap between germline ends came to 8 bases. The CDR3 DNA is TGTGCCAGCAGCTTTGGACCGGATGGCTACACCTTC. Translated: CASSFGPDGYTF.

V is TRBV29-1 and J is TRBJ2-3; D unresolved. The germline V gene encodes CDR1 SQVTM and CDR2 ANQGSEA. V lost 0 bases and J 2 bases, leaving 9 bases between the germline ends. There are 14 residues in the CDR3. The CDR3 DNA sequence: TGCAGCGTTGAAGATTCGGAATACACAGATACGCAGTATTTT. This sequence encodes CSVEDSEYTDTQYF.

CDR3 nucleotides: TGTGCCAGCAGTTCCGTTTGGGGACCCGGCAATCAGCCCCAGCATTTT. It codes for CASSSVWGPGNQPQHF. V and J are TRBV6-2 or TRBV6-3 and TRBJ1-5, with D possibly TRBD1 on 5 matching bases. The CDR3 is 16 amino acids. The germline V and J ends were trimmed by 4 bases and 2 bases, with 15 bases remaining between them. Per germline, CDR1 MNHEY and CDR2 SVGEGT.

This chain connects TRBV12-3 or TRBV12-4 to TRBJ1-1, with D uncertain. The CDR3 has 15 amino acids. V was pared by 7 bases and J by 1 base, with 16 bases between. CDR3 protein: CASTTTGISNTEAFF. DNA of the CDR3: TGTGCCAGCACCACAACCGGAATTTCGAACACTGAAGCTTTCTTT.

This clonotype has only one observation. The rearrangement joins TRBV7-2 to TRBJ2-1, with D perhaps TRBD1 or TRBD2 (6 bases each). V was trimmed by 5 bases and J by 1 base, leaving 18 bases between them. The length of the CDR3 is 17 residues. Germline V lookup: CDR1 SGHTA, CDR2 FQGNSA. This CDR3 is CASSVRRKGGSYNEQFF. CDR3 in DNA: TGTGCCAGCAGCGTACGGCGCAAAGGGGGGTCCTACAATGAGCAGTTCTTC.

This clonotype appeared a few times. V and J are TRBV14 and TRBJ1-2; weak D call: TRBD1 (5 bases). CDR1 and CDR2 (germline): SGHDN, FVKESK. V was shortened by 2 bases and J by 5 bases, with 15 bases between the two germline ends. This CDR3 has 15 residues. CDR3 in amino acids: CASSQRRGEPYGYTF. The CDR3 DNA follows: TGTGCCAGCAGCCAAAGGCGAGGGGAGCCTTATGGCTACACCTTC.

The chain uses TRBV4-3 and TRBJ2-1; D gene unclear. CDR3 length: 13 residues. Germline V CDR1 and CDR2: LGHNA, YSLEER. Trimming stripped 0 bases from V and 10 bases from J, with 10 bases between. Here the CDR3 reads CASSQDFSHEQFF. The CDR3 DNA reads as TGCGCCAGCAGCCAAGATTTTAGTCACGAGCAGTTCTTC.

V gene TRBV6-2 or TRBV6-3 combines with J gene TRBJ2-3; 15 positions agree with TRBD2. CDR3 length: 19 amino acids. Losses at the gene ends were 5 bases for V and 4 bases for J; bases not matched to a gene: 13. Germline V gene data show CDR1 as MNHEY and CDR2 as SVGEGT. CDR3 nucleotides: TGTGCCAGCAGTCTTCTCCCGGGACTAGCGGGGGGCCCGGCAGATACGCAGTATTTT. As protein: CASSLLPGLAGGPADTQYF.

V gene TRBV4-1 combines with J gene TRBJ2-5, with a weak D call TRBD2 (6 bases). Germline V CDR1 and CDR2: MGHRA, YSYEKL. V lost 0 bases and J lost 5, with 16 bases in between. The CDR3 sequence is 16 residues long. CDR3 residues: CASSQDRYSRGETQYF. CDR3 nucleotide sequence: TGCGCCAGCAGCCAAGATCGGTACAGCCGGGGGGAGACCCAGTACTTC.

This clonotype was observed at least ten times. V and J are TRBV27 and TRBJ1-3; D is undetermined. Germline V gene lookup returns CDR1 MNHEY and CDR2 SMNVEV (reference sequence). Trimming took off 3 bases at V and 4 bases at J, with 7 bases between the two ends. The CDR3 is 13 amino acids. In nucleotides, the CDR3 is TGTGCCAGCAGTTTGGCCAGCGGAAACACCATATATTTT. As protein: CASSLASGNTIYF.

This clonotype was counted between two and nine times. The chain recombines TRBV12-3 or TRBV12-4 with TRBJ2-1; the D gene is possibly TRBD2 (6 bases). The CDR3 covers 13 residues. Trimming took off 5 bases at V and 15 bases at J, with 20 bases between the two ends. The CDR3 DNA sequence: TGTGCCAGCAGTGCCGGGGGAGCGGGCATTGGGTTCTTC. This encodes CASSAGGAGIGFF.

V usage is TRBV29-1 and J usage is TRBJ2-5; D is undetermined. Germline-derived CDR1 and CDR2 are SQVTM and ANQGSEA. The length of the CDR3 is 12 residues. V was clipped by 3 bases and J by 5 bases, with 10 bases between them. CDR3 region: CSVDLVPETQYF. The CDR3 coding sequence is TGCAGCGTTGATTTGGTGCCGGAGACCCAGTACTTC.

This chain links TRBV6-4 with TRBJ2-3; TRBD2 matches at 13 bases. V shed 3 bases, J shed 6 bases, and the junction held 3 bases outside the gene matches. The CDR3 is 15 residues long. Germline CDR1 reads MRHNA; CDR2 reads SNTAGT. The CDR3 reads CASSEGLAGEDTQYF. The CDR3 coding sequence is TGTGCCAGCAGTGAAGGACTAGCGGGAGAGGATACGCAGTATTTT.

Regarding this clonotype: A much larger clone lies a single base off, so this may be a read error. The CDR3 carries no conserved terminal phenylalanine or tryptophan, so it likely arises from a read error. The rearrangement uses TRBV28 and TRBJ2-4; D is possibly TRBD2 (7 bases). Germline V CDR1 and CDR2: MDHEN, SYDVKM. Deletions cut 4 bases from V and 3 bases from J, with 13 bases between. The CDR3 spans 15 residues. CDR3 sequence (DNA): TGTGCCAGCAGTTCAGGAGGGGGGGGCAAAAACATTCAGTACGTC. This sequence encodes CASSSGGGGKNIQYV.

The chain joins TRBV5-1 to TRBJ2-7, with TRBD1 matching over 8 bases. Germline CDR1 is SGHRS and CDR2 is YFSETQ. Trimming cost V 0 bases and J 4 bases; bases outside gene matches: 9. CDR3 length equals 16 residues. CDR3 coding DNA: TGCGCCAGCAGCTTGGCCCCGGGGACAGGAGGGTACGAGCAGTACGTC. Translated, it gives CASSLAPGTGGYEQYV.

This clonotype turned up a few times. The chain uses TRBV4-3 and TRBJ2-2; tentatively, D is TRBD1 (6 bases). There are 17 residues in the CDR3. The V end lost 4 bases, the J end lost 4 bases, and 19 bases lay between the germline ends. Germline CDR1 is LGHNA and CDR2 is YSLEER. Here the CDR3 DNA reads TGCGCCAGCAGCCGGCGGGTGGGACACCCGGGCACCGGGGAGCTGTTTTTT. This translates into CASSRRVGHPGTGELFF.

This chain links TRBV7-6 with TRBJ2-5; D uncertain. With 10 bases removed from V and 4 bases from J, the gap between germline ends came to 10 bases. The CDR3 loop spans 11 amino acids. CDR1 is SGHVS and CDR2 is FNYEAQ in the germline V gene. CDR3 protein: CAIARTETQYF. The CDR3 region has the DNA TGTGCCATCGCCAGAACAGAGACCCAGTACTTC.

V and J are TRBV6-5 and TRBJ1-2; D uncertain. The CDR3 covers 12 residues. Between the trimmed V and J ends, which lost 7 bases and 2 bases, there was a span of 8 bases. Germline CDR1 and CDR2: MNHEY and SVGAGI. CDR3 in amino acids: CASKRFNYGYTF. CDR3 nucleotide sequence: TGTGCCAGCAAGCGGTTCAACTATGGCTACACCTTC.

This chain links TRBV6-5 with TRBJ1-2; D unresolved. The germline V gene has CDR1 MNHEY and CDR2 SVGAGI. V lost 0 bases and J lost 7, with 9 bases in between. The CDR3 is 13 residues long. The CDR3 nucleotides are TGTGCCAGCAGTTACTCGGAGTTACTTGGCTACACCTTC. It translates to CASSYSELLGYTF.

At least ten counts were recorded for this clonotype. This chain joins TRBV7-3 and TRBJ1-1; TRBD1 matches at 12 bases. Germline-derived CDR1 and CDR2 are SGHTA and FQGTGA. This CDR3 has 17 residues. V lost 0 bases and J lost 3; bases outside the gene matches: 5. CDR3 amino acids: CASSLTGQGALDTEAFF. CDR3 nucleotides: TGTGCCAGCAGCTTAACGGGACAGGGGGCGCTGGACACTGAAGCTTTCTTT.

This clonotype turned up a few times. The rearrangement uses TRBV6-5 and TRBJ1-2; D possibly corresponds to TRBD1 (6 bases). Germline CDR1 is MNHEY and CDR2 is SVGAGI. This CDR3 has 12 residues. The V end lost 5 bases, the J end lost 8 bases, and 12 bases lay between the germline ends. CDR3 loop: CASSGTREGYTF. CDR3 DNA: TGTGCCAGCAGTGGGACACGTGAGGGCTACACCTTC.

The table lists this clonotype with a few counts. The chain carries TRBV5-5 and TRBJ2-5, with unresolved D. V dropped 5 bases and J dropped 2 bases, with 16 bases sitting between them. The CDR3 length is 15 residues. Germline V gene sequence: CDR1 SGHKS, CDR2 YYEKEE (reference sequence). In DNA form, the CDR3 reads TGTGCCAGCAGTGAACGAGAACACCGTCAAGAGACCCAGTACTTC. Its translation is CASSEREHRQETQYF.

This clonotype turned up a few times. This chain uses TRBV4-2 with TRBJ1-2, with a possible D match to TRBD1 (5 bases). In germline, CDR1 is LGHNA, CDR2 YNFKEQ. V was trimmed by 4 bases and J by 0 bases, leaving 12 bases between them. There are 15 residues in the CDR3. CDR3 in DNA: TGTGCCAGCAGCCCTTGGACATCGGCTAACTATGGCTACACCTTC. This gives the protein CASSPWTSANYGYTF.

This clonotype was picked up many times. The chain joins TRBV9 to TRBJ2-1, with 10 bases that match TRBD2. Germline V gene data show CDR1 as SGDLS and CDR2 as YYNGEE. J was trimmed by 6 bases and V by 0 bases; bases with no gene match: 3. This CDR3 spans 15 amino acids. The DNA for the CDR3 is TGTGCCAGCAGCGTAGCTAGCGGGGGCCTCAATGAGCAGTTCTTC. Translation: CASSVASGGLNEQFF.

The CDR3 loop reads CASSPGLAGGIDTQYF. Here the CDR3 DNA reads TGCGCCAGCAGCCCCGGACTAGCGGGGGGGATTGATACGCAGTATTTT. This chain uses TRBV5-1 with TRBJ2-3; 15 bases map to TRBD2. The CDR3 runs 16 residues. The trim removed 4 bases at V and 6 bases at J, leaving 6 bases unmatched. Germline V gene sequence: CDR1 SGHRS, CDR2 YFSETQ.